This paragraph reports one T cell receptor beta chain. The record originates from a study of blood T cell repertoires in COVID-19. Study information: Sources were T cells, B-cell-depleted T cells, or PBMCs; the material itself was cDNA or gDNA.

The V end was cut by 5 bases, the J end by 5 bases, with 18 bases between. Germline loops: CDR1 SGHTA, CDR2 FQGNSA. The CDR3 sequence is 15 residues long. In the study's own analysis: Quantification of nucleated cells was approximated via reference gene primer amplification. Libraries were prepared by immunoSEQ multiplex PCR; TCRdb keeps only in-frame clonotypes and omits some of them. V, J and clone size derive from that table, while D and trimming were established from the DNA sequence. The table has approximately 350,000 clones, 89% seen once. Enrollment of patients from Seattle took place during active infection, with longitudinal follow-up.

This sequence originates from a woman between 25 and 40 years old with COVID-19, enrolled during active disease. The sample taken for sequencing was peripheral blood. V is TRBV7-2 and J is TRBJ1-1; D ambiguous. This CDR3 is CASSRGVGAGTEAFF. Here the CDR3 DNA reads TGTGCCAGCAGCCGCGGGGTTGGCGCGGGTACTGAAGCTTTCTTT.